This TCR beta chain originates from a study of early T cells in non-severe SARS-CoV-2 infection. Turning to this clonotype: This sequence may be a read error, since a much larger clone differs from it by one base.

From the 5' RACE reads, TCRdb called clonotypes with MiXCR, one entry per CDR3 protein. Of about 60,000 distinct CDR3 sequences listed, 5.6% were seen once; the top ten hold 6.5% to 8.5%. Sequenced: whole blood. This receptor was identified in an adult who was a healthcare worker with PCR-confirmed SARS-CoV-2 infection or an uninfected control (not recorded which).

The CDR3 loop is CSARVHGGYGHTF. The CDR3 nucleotides read TGCAGTGCTAGAGTCCATGGGGGCTATGGCCACACCTTC. J is TRBJ1-2 and V is TRBV20-1; TRBD1 might be the D (6 bases). The CDR3 runs 13 residues. Germline assignment: CDR1 DFQATT and CDR2 SNEGSKA (reference sequence).